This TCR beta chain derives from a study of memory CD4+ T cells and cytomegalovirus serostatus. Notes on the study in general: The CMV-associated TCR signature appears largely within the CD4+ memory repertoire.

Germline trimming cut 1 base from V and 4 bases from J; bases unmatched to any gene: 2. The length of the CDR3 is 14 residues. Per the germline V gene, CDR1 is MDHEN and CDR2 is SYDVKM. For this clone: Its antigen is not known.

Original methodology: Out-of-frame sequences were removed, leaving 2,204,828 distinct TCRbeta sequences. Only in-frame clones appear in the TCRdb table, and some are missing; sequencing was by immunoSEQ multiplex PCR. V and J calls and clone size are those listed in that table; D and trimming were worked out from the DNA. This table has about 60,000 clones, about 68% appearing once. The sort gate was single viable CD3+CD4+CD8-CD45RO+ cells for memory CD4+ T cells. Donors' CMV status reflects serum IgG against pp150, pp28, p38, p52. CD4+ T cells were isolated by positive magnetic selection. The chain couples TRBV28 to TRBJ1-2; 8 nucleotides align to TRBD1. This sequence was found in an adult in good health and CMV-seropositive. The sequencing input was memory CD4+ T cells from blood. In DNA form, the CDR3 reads TGTGCCAGCAGTTTATATGGGACAGGCTATGGCTACACCTTC. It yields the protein CASSLYGTGYGYTF.